This T cell receptor (beta chain) was documented in a study of T-cell reconstitution after alpha-beta-depleted transplantation in children (dated by TCRdb to 2016 to 2018). Background on the whole study: The study quantitatively tracked T-cell immune reconstitution after TCRalphabeta/CD19-depleted allogeneic hematopoietic cell transplantation in children using TCR repertoire profiling. Study-wide findings and limitations: Over subsequent months, a decline in hyperexpanded clone frequencies was noted, and after one year, T-cell counts and TCRbeta diversity were mostly ascribed to newly produced T cells. In some patients, high TCRbeta diversity at day 60 was attributed to recipient T cells and intrathymic progenitors that had survived conditioning. Apparently early alphabetaT-cell count recovery about two months after transplant reportedly relied on only several hundred rapidly expanded clones derived from non-depleted graft cells.

The treatment or condition label, as the study defines it: allogeneic hematopoietic cell transplantation with graft depleted of TCRalphabeta T cells and CD19 B cells. TCRalphabeta/CD19-depleted allogeneic hematopoietic cell grafts were given to the transplant recipients, all of whom were children. V is shortened by 3 bases, J by 9 bases, and the region joining them spans 21 bases. The germline V gene (reference sequence) yields DFQATT for CDR1 and SNEGSKA for CDR2. The CDR3, from cysteine to phenylalanine, totals 15 residues. Kept here is only the CDR3 DNA, which spans 45 bases and is read in frame from base 1. The library relied on PCR. The sample was run on an Illumina HiSeq 2500. To normalize quantification of the TCRbeta repertoire, the TCR libraries were built with molecular barcoding that relied on unique molecular identifiers. Through fastp at Q25 and MiXCR, TCRdb rebuilt clones from the public reads, retaining in-frame beta chains. Rows merge per CDR3 protein into single entries with the most common DNA and genes. Counted in this sample were 15,000 to 20,000 distinct CDR3 sequences; roughly 12% of them appeared once. The ten largest account for about two thirds of the sample.

In this sample, this clonotype turned up a few times. Its target antigen remains unknown. It has no much larger one-base neighbor in the sample; base qualities were not kept. In this chain, TRBV20-1 is recombined with TRBJ2-1; D gene: possibly TRBD2, on 6 matching bases. The TCR sequence derives from a boy younger than two who had a stem cell transplant for Wiskott-Aldrich syndrome, so the T cells may come from the graft donor. The starting material was PBMCs, mostly from graft donor cells, obtained 180 days after TCRalphabeta/CD19-depleted stem cell transplant. The CDR3 reads CSASRNGRAWGEQFF. DNA sequence: TGCAGTGCTAGTAGGAACGGGAGAGCGTGGGGTGAGCAGTTCTTC.